This note documents a single TCR beta chain sequence. Authors' processing steps: The assay estimated nucleated cells by amplifying reference gene primers. Using immunoSEQ multiplex PCR, the repertoire was profiled, and TCRdb retains in-frame clones only, with some absent. That table furnishes V, J and clone size, whereas the DNA furnished D and trimming. Of some 150,000 clones listed, roughly 89% are singletons. The data stem from a study of blood T cell repertoires in COVID-19. V was cut by 3 bases and J by 6 bases, with 15 bases left in between. The length of the CDR3 is 14 residues. The germline gives CDR1 MNHNS, CDR2 SASEGT.

The sequence was obtained from a woman between 45 and 60 years old with active or convalescent COVID-19. The specimen sequenced was peripheral blood. The chain joins TRBV6-1 to TRBJ2-7; possible D gene TRBD1, 6 bases. This CDR3 reads CASSDRGLGREQYF. CDR3 sequence (DNA): TGTGCCAGCAGTGACAGGGGCCTCGGTCGCGAGCAGTACTTC.